This entry concerns a single T cell receptor beta chain. As yet, its antigen is unknown. This specimen belongs to a study of cytomegalovirus exposure and HLA in healthy donors. Study-wide points: Data from an earlier analysis indicated that most TCR beta V segments were productive either about 87% or about 30% of the time.

The PCR employed 60 Vbeta primers together with 13 Jbeta primers. The method was immunoSEQ multiplex PCR; TCRdb's version includes in-frame clones alone and lacks a portion of them. The top ten clones hold 3.5% to 5% of a sample with 90,000 to 120,000 clones, 77% of them seen once. The CDR3 totals 18 residues. Germline CDR1 and CDR2: SGHRS and YFSETQ. J gave up 1 base and V 4 bases, and 9 bases lay outside the gene matches. The chain recombines TRBV5-1 with TRBJ2-3; 13 bases map to TRBD2. The clonotype originates from a male donor in good health and CMV-seronegative. Source material: PBMCs. CDR3 region: CASSPPGLAGSGTDTQYF. The CDR3, as DNA: TGCGCCAGCAGCCCCCCGGGACTAGCGGGATCGGGCACAGATACGCAGTATTTT.